This is a list of T cell receptor beta chains from one sample in a study of blood T cells in healthy people across ages. TCRdb passed the 5' RACE reads through MiXCR, listing each CDR3 protein once. The sample carries 1.5 million to 1.8 million distinct CDR3 sequences, roughly two fifths recorded once. The sample consisted of blood. The receptors stem from a woman between 18 and 29 years old in good health. CDR3s include the opening cysteine and the closing phenylalanine or tryptophan. Fields, in order: J gene, clone size, D gene, V gene, CDR3 protein, CDR3 DNA. D genes are given only for firm matches. Where a row states a size, it is once, few, many or the class of an expanded clone; other rows omit it.

TRBJ2-5 few NA TRBV7-2 CASSSQGGGRQETQYF TGTGCCAGCAGCTCTCAGGGGGGAGGGAGACAAGAGACCCAGTACTTC
TRBJ1-1 NA NA TRBV19 CASTLRQRNAEAFF TGTGCCAGTACCCTCAGGCAGCGGAACGCTGAAGCTTTCTTT
TRBJ2-7 NA TRBD1 TRBV3-1 CASSHTGVYEQYF TGTGCCAGCAGCCACACAGGGGTCTACGAGCAGTACTTC
TRBJ1-3 NA NA TRBV10-2 CATKTPTGSGNTIYF TGCGCCACCAAAACCCCGACAGGCTCTGGAAACACCATATATTTT
TRBJ2-7 few NA TRBV2 CASSEGEQYF TGTGCCAGCAGTGAGGGAGAGCAGTACTTC
TRBJ1-6 NA NA TRBV20-1 CSARDRAARHSPLHF TGCAGTGCTAGAGACCGGGCCGCGAGACATTCACCCCTCCACTTT
TRBJ1-4 NA NA TRBV20-1 CSARDLAGATNEKLFF TGCAGTGCTAGAGACCTCGCAGGGGCAACTAATGAAAAACTGTTTTTT
TRBJ2-7 NA NA TRBV6-5 CASRNGRGSYEQYF TGTGCCAGCAGGAACGGACGGGGCTCCTACGAGCAGTACTTC
TRBJ1-5 NA NA TRBV3-1 CASSQGPTPQHF TGTGCCAGCAGCCAAGGACCCACGCCCCAGCATTTT
TRBJ1-2 NA TRBD1 TRBV6-5 CASSSQGGNEGYTF TGTGCCAGCAGTTCCCAGGGGGGGAACGAGGGCTACACCTTC
TRBJ2-4 NA NA TRBV5-1 CASSLGQLSGEQYF TGCGCCAGCAGCTTAGGGCAGCTTTCTGGAGAGCAGTACTTC
TRBJ1-5 NA TRBD1 TRBV6-5 CASSPGQGFNQPQHF TGTGCCAGCAGCCCGGGACAGGGGTTTAATCAGCCCCAGCATTTT
TRBJ1-1 few TRBD1 TRBV29-1 CSAGTGAPEAFF TGCAGCGCCGGGACAGGGGCTCCTGAAGCTTTCTTT
TRBJ2-7 NA TRBD1 TRBV15 CATSRDQGQGFYEQYF TGTGCCACCAGCAGAGATCAGGGACAGGGGTTCTACGAGCAGTACTTC
TRBJ2-7 NA TRBD1 TRBV6-6 CASTLEGAPSEQYF TGTGCCAGCACTCTCGAGGGGGCACCTTCCGAGCAGTACTTC
TRBJ2-2 NA NA TRBV30 CAWRPGTAPSNTGELFF TGTGCCTGGAGGCCCGGGACTGCCCCTTCGAACACCGGGGAGCTGTTTTTT
TRBJ1-4 NA TRBD1 TRBV5-1 CASSGQGTGNEKLFF TGCGCCAGCAGCGGACAGGGGACTGGTAATGAAAAACTGTTTTTT
TRBJ2-7 NA NA TRBV29-1 CSVEERGADCEQYF TGCAGCGTTGAAGAACGAGGGGCGGACTGCGAGCAGTACTTC
TRBJ2-7 few NA TRBV4-3 CASSQGRDSTYEQYF TGCGCCAGCAGCCAAGGGCGGGACTCTACCTACGAGCAGTACTTC
TRBJ2-7 NA NA TRBV5-1 CASSLAGGLSSSYEQYF TGCGCCAGCAGCTTGGCTGGTGGACTATCGAGCTCCTACGAGCAGTACTTC
TRBJ2-5 NA TRBD2 TRBV5-4 CASSLSGRSGETQYF TGTGCCAGCAGCCTTAGCGGGAGAAGTGGAGAGACCCAGTACTTC
TRBJ2-7 NA TRBD2 TRBV7-2 CTSSLFGTSGISYEQYF TGTACCAGCAGCCTATTTGGGACTAGCGGGATCTCCTACGAGCAGTACTTC
TRBJ2-7 NA NA TRBV4-3 CASSQDHQVYNEQYF TGCGCCAGCAGCCAAGATCATCAGGTCTACAATGAGCAGTACTTC
TRBJ2-1 NA TRBD2 TRBV12-3/TRBV12-4 CASRPRTSGYNEQFF TGTGCCAGCAGACCCCGGACTAGCGGTTACAATGAGCAGTTCTTC
TRBJ2-3 NA NA TRBV2 CASRSQGDTQYF TGTGCCAGCAGGAGCCAGGGAGATACGCAGTATTTT
TRBJ2-7 many NA TRBV28 CASSFVQLSSYEQYF TGTGCCAGCAGTTTCGTACAGCTGAGCTCCTACGAGCAGTACTTC
TRBJ2-1 few TRBD2 TRBV25-1 CASSAGLAGSHEQFF TGTGCCAGCAGTGCCGGACTAGCGGGGTCCCATGAGCAGTTCTTC
TRBJ2-1 few NA TRBV3-1 CASSHRAGQAYNEQFF TGTGCCAGCTCCCATAGAGCGGGACAAGCCTACAATGAGCAGTTCTTC
TRBJ2-3 many NA TRBV29-1 CSVGGSGSTDTQYF TGCAGCGTTGGCGGCAGCGGCAGCACAGATACGCAGTATTTT
TRBJ2-1 NA TRBD2 TRBV20-1 CSARTSGGGDNEQFF TGCAGTGCTAGAACTAGCGGGGGGGGCGACAATGAGCAGTTCTTC
TRBJ1-1 few NA TRBV6-1 CASTRGGTEAFF TGTGCCAGCACCCGGGGTGGGACTGAAGCTTTCTTT
TRBJ2-3 few NA TRBV2 CASRAETTDTQYF TGTGCCAGCAGGGCCGAGACCACAGATACGCAGTATTTT
TRBJ2-5 NA TRBD2 TRBV20-1 CSAAGATTQETQYF TGCAGTGCCGCGGGAGCAACGACCCAAGAGACCCAGTACTTC
TRBJ1-4 NA NA TRBV7-2 CASSYGTPVTNEKLFF TGTGCCAGCAGCTACGGGACTCCCGTAACTAATGAAAAACTGTTTTTT
TRBJ1-6 few NA TRBV12-3/TRBV12-4 CASSRGGTNSPLHF TGTGCCAGCAGTAGAGGGGGTACCAATTCACCCCTCCACTTT
TRBJ2-1 NA NA TRBV4-3 CASSQEGQAGNNEQFF TGCGCCAGCAGCCAAGAGGGTCAAGCAGGAAACAATGAGCAGTTCTTC
TRBJ1-1 NA NA TRBV29-1 CSVDAANTEAFF TGCAGCGTTGATGCCGCGAACACTGAAGCTTTCTTT
TRBJ1-5 NA TRBD1 TRBV11-2 CASSPLTGVENQPQHF TGTGCCAGCAGCCCCCTGACAGGGGTTGAAAATCAGCCCCAGCATTTT
TRBJ1-2 few NA TRBV4-1 CASSQDWAESNYGYTF TGCGCCAGCAGCCAAGATTGGGCAGAGTCTAACTATGGCTACACCTTC
TRBJ1-5 few NA TRBV9 CASSQDTDNQPQHF TGTGCCAGCAGCCAGGACACTGACAATCAGCCCCAGCATTTT
TRBJ2-5 few TRBD2 TRBV30 CAWSSGLAETQYF TGTGCCTGGAGTTCCGGACTAGCGGAGACCCAGTACTTC
TRBJ1-2 NA NA TRBV4-3 CASSQVGSANYGYTF TGCGCCAGCAGCCAAGTCGGCAGTGCTAACTATGGCTACACCTTC
TRBJ2-1 few TRBD2 TRBV20-1 CSARVGLAGVSVSFDEQFF TGCAGTGCTAGAGTCGGACTAGCGGGAGTCTCTGTGAGCTTCGATGAGCAGTTCTTC
TRBJ2-1 few TRBD2 TRBV6-2/TRBV6-3 CASRRLAGGPYNEQFF TGTGCCAGCAGACGACTAGCGGGGGGACCCTACAATGAGCAGTTCTTC
TRBJ2-5 few NA TRBV29-1 CSAPGTDQETQYF TGCAGCGCTCCAGGGACCGACCAAGAGACCCAGTACTTC
TRBJ2-1 NA NA TRBV21-1 CASKRTGARNEQFF TGTGCCAGCAAGAGGACAGGGGCTCGCAATGAGCAGTTCTTC
TRBJ1-2 NA NA TRBV6-5 CASSDGSGPDGGYTF TGTGCCAGCAGTGACGGTTCAGGGCCAGACGGTGGCTACACCTTC
TRBJ2-2 few NA TRBV9 CASSGSGTGELFF TGTGCCAGCAGCGGTAGTGGAACCGGGGAGCTGTTTTTT
TRBJ2-1 NA NA TRBV24-1 CATSEATSLVNEQFF TGTGCCACCAGTGAGGCGACTAGTTTGGTCAATGAGCAGTTCTTC
TRBJ2-7 few NA TRBV4-1 CASSVTGSTLYEQYF TGCGCCAGCAGCGTCACCGGGTCCACCCTATACGAGCAGTACTTC
TRBJ2-1 NA NA TRBV20-1 CSAQPQGNEQFF TGCAGTGCGCAACCACAGGGCAATGAGCAGTTCTTC
TRBJ1-1 NA NA TRBV3-1 CASTLSGGNTEAFF TGTGCCAGCACGCTCTCGGGGGGGAACACTGAAGCTTTCTTT
TRBJ2-2 NA NA TRBV7-9 CASSLSSGAGELFF TGTGCCAGCAGCTTAAGCTCAGGGGCCGGGGAGCTGTTTTTT